This T cell receptor (beta chain) was captured in a study of T cell repertoires in cytomegalovirus infection. Study-level background: Through public TCR beta signatures, both CMV infection and matching HLA type were indicated.

This CDR3 is built from 14 residues. The germline V gene has CDR1 SGHTA and CDR2 FQGNSA. V was cut by 3 bases and J by 5 bases, with 11 bases left in between. This clonotype was seen many times. Its target is unknown. Study-wide results and caveats: Identification of carriers of CMV plus the relevant HLA was achieved through cumulative public TCR beta family frequency. CMV-specific TCR beta clonotypes restricted by HLA-C were the ones dominating the ex vivo response.

TCRdb fed the reads into MiXCR, producing one record per CDR3 protein. This table holds 900,000 to 950,000 distinct CDR3 sequences, about a third found once. Specimen: cultured CD8+ T cells from PBMCs, collected from culture after CMV antigen stimulation. This TCR was recovered from a human donor in good health (CMV status not recorded). Some clones in this sample may be carry-over from other donors' samples. This chain joins TRBV7-2 and TRBJ2-1; D is unclear. The CDR3 DNA sequence: TGTGCCAGCAGCTTTACGGGTCCCCACAATGAGCAGTTCTTC. It translates to CASSFTGPHNEQFF. Full variable domain (outside the CDR3, taken from reference TRBV7-2 and TRBJ2-1): GAGVSQSPSNKVTEKGKDVELRCDPISGHTALYWYRQSLGQGLEFLIYFQGNSAPDKSGLPSDRFSAERTGGSVSTLTIQRTQQEDSAVYLCASSFTGPHNEQFFGPGTRLTVL.